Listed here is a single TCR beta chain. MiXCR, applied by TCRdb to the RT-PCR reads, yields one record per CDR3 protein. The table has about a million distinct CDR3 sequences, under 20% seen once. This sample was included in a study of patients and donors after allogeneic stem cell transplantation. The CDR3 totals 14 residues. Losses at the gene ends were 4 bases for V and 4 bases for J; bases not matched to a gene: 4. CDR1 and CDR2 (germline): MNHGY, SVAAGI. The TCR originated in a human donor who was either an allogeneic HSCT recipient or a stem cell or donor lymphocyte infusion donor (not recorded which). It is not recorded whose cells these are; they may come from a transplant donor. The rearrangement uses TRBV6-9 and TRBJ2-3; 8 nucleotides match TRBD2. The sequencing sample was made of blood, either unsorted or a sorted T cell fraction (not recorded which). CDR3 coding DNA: TGTGCCAGCAGTTCAGCGGGAGTCGCAGATACGCAGTATTTT. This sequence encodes CASSSAGVADTQYF.